The table lists the clone carrying this TCR beta chain with a few counts. What it binds is not known. The source of the sample is a study of OX40 agonist ivuxolimab in advanced cancers. Across the study: At 0.01 to 10 mg/kg, ivuxolimab was administered intravenously to patients every 2 weeks.

Study-level results: Average numbers of expanded clones were greater in CD8+ T cells than in CD4+.

Clones were sequenced by immunoSEQ multiplex PCR, and TCRdb holds only the in-frame ones, with some missing. Among tens of thousands of clones listed, about four fifths were seen once. Looked up from germline, CDR1 is SGHVS and CDR2 is FQNEAQ. V dropped 2 bases and J dropped 6 bases, with 16 bases sitting between them. The CDR3 loop spans 15 amino acids. This clonotype was obtained from an adult with an advanced solid tumor such as melanoma, head and neck, liver or kidney cancer. The sequencing used CD4+ or CD8+ T cells sorted from blood, collected in a trial of the OX40 agonist ivuxolimab. The V call is TRBV7-8, the J call TRBJ1-1; D possibly corresponds to TRBD1 (5 bases). CDR3 coding DNA: TGTGCCAGCAGCTTATTGATCCGGGGGGTTGCTGAAGCTTTCTTT. This gives the protein CASSLLIRGVAEAFF.